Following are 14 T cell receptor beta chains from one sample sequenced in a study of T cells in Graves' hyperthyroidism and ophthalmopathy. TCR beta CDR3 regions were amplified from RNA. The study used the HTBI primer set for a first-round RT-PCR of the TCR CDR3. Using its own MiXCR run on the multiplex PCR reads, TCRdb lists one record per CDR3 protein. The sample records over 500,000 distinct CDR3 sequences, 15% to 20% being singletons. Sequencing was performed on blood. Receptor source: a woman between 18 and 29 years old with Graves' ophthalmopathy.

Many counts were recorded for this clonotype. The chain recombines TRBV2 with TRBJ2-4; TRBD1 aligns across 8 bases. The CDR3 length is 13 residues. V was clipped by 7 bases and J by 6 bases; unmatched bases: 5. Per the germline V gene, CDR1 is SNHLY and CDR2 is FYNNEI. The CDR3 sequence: CASTSDRANIQYF. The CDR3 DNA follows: TGTGCCAGCACCTCGGACAGGGCAAACATTCAGTACTTC.

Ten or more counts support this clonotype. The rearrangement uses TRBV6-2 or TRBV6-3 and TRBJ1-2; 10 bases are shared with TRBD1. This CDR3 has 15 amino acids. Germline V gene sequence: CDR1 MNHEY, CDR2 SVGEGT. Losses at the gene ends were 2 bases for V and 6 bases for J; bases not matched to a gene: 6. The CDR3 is CASSYHDRGQNGYTF. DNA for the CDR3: TGTGCCAGCAGTTACCACGACAGGGGGCAGAATGGCTACACCTTC.

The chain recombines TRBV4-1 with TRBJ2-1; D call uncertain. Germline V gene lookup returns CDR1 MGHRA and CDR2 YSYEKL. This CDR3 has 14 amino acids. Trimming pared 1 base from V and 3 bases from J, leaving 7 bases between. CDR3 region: CASSQGTSYNEQFF. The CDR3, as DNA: TGCGCCAGCAGCCAAGGAACGAGCTACAATGAGCAGTTCTTC.

CDR3 amino acids: CAWSQSGELFF. The CDR3 DNA follows: TGTGCCTGGAGTCAATCCGGGGAGCTGTTTTTT. The chain has TRBV30 and TRBJ2-2; D uncertain. This CDR3 is 11 amino acids long. The V gene's germline CDR1 is GTSNPN and CDR2 SVGIG (reference sequence). Trimming cost V 2 bases and J 6 bases, with 4 bases left between them.

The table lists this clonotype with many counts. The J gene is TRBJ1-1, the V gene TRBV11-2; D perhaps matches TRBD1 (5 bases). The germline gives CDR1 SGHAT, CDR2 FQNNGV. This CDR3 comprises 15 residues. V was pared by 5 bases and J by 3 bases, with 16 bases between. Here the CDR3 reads CASSPDGTGYTEAFF. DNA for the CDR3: TGTGCCAGCAGCCCAGACGGGACGGGCTACACTGAAGCTTTCTTT.

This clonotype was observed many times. The CDR3 loop is CASSLEYPTNTEAFF. DNA for the CDR3: TGTGCCAGCAGCTTAGAGTATCCCACGAACACTGAAGCTTTCTTT. The chain is built from TRBV7-9 and TRBJ1-1; D remains unclear. The germline CDR1 and CDR2 sequences are SEHNR and FQNEAQ (reference sequence). V shed 1 base and J shed 1 base, with 10 bases lying between them. CDR3 length: 15 amino acids. Together with reference TRBV7-9 and TRBJ1-1, the CDR3 gives the full variable domain: DTGVSQNPRHKITKRGQNVTFRCDPISEHNRLYWYRQTLGQGPEFLTYFQNEAQLEKSRLLSDRFSAERPKGSFSTLEIQRTEQGDSAMYLCASSLEYPTNTEAFFGQGTRLTVV.

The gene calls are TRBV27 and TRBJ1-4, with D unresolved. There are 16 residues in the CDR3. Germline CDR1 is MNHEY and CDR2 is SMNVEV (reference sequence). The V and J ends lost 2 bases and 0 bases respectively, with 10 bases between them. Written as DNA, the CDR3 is TGTGCCAGCAGTTTAACAGAGCCCGCAACTAATGAAAAACTGTTTTTT. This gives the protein CASSLTEPATNEKLFF.

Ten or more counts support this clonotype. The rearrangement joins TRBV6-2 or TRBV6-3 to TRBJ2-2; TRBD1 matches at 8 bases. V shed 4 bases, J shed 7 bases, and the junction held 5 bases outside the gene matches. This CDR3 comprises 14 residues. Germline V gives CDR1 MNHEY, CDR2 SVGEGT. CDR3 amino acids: CASSSQGALGELFF. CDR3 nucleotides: TGTGCCAGCAGTTCTCAGGGGGCGCTCGGGGAGCTGTTTTTT.

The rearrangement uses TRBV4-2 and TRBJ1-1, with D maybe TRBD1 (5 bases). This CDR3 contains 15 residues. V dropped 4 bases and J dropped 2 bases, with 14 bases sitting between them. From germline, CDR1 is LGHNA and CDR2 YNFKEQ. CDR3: CASSPNTGSNTEAFF. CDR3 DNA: TGTGCCAGCAGCCCTAATACAGGATCCAACACTGAAGCTTTCTTT.

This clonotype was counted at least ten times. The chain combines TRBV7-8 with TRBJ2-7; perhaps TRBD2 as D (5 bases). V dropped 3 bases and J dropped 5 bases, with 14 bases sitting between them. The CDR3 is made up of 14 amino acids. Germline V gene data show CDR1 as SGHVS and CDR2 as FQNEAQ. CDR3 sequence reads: CASSFELVPHEQYF. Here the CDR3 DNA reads TGTGCCAGCAGCTTCGAACTAGTTCCCCACGAGCAGTACTTC.

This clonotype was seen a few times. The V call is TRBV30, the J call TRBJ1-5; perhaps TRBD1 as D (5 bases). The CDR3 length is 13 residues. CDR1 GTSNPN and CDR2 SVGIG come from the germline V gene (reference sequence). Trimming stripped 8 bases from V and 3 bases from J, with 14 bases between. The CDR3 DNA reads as TGTGCCCGCTCTACGGGGACCAATCAGCCCCAGCATTTT. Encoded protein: CARSTGTNQPQHF.

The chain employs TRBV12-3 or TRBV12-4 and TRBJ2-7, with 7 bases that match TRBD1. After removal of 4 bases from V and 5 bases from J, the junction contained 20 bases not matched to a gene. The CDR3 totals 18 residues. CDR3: CASSSHFHLMTGRDEQYF. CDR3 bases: TGTGCCAGCAGTTCCCACTTTCATCTGATGACAGGGCGAGACGAGCAGTACTTC.

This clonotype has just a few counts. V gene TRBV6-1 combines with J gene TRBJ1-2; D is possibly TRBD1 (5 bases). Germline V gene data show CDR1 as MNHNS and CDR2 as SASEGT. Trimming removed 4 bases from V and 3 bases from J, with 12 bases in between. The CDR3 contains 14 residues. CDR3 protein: CASSVGDSYYGYTF. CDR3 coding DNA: TGTGCCAGCAGTGTGGGGGATTCCTACTATGGCTACACCTTC.

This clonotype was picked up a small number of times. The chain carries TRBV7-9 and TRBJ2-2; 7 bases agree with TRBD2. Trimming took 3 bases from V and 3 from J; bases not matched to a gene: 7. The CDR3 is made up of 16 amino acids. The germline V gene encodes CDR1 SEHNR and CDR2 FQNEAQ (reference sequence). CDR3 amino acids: CASSFQRESYTGELFF. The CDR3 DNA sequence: TGTGCCAGCAGCTTTCAGCGGGAAAGCTACACCGGGGAGCTGTTTTTT.